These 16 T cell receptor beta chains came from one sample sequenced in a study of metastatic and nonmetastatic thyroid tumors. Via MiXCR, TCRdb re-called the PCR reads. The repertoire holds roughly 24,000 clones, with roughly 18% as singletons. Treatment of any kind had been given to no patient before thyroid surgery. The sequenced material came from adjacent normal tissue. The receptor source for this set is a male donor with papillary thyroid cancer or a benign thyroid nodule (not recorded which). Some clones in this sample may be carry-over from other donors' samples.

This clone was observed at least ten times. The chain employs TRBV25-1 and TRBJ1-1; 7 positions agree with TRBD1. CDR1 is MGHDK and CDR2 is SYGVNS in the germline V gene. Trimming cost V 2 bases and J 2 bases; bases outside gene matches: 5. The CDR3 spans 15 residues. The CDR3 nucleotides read TGTGCCAGCAGTGAAGACAGGGTCGTTAACACTGAAGCTTTCTTT. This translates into CASSEDRVVNTEAFF.

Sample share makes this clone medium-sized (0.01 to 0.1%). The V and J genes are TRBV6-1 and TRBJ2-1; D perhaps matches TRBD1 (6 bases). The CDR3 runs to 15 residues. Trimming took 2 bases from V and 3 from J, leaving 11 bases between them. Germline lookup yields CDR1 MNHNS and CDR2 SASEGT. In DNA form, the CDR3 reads TGTGCCAGCAGTGAAATGGGGGCCAACTACAATGAGCAGTTCTTC. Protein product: CASSEMGANYNEQFF.

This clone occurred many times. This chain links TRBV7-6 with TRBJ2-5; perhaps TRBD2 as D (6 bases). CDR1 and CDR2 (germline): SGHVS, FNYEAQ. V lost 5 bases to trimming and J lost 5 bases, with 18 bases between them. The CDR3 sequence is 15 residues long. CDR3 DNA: TGTGCCAGCAGCCGGACTACGGGGGTTCAGGAGACCCAGTACTTC. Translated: CASSRTTGVQETQYF.

CDR3 in DNA: TGTGCCAGCAGTTACCGTGGGTGGCCGGGGAAGGGGGCCACAGATACGCAGTATTTT. Encoded protein: CASSYRGWPGKGATDTQYF. This chain uses TRBV6-2 or TRBV6-3 with TRBJ2-3; 7 nucleotides line up with TRBD1. There are 19 residues in the CDR3. The ends lost 2 bases at V and 2 bases at J; junction bases unmatched: 16. Germline loops: CDR1 MNHEY, CDR2 SVGEGT.

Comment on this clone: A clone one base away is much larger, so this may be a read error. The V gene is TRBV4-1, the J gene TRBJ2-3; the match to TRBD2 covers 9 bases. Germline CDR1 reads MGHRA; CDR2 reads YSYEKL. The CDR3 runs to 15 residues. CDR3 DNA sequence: TGCGTCAGCAGCCAAGGAAGACTAGCGGCAGATACGCAGTATTTT. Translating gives CVSSQGRLAADTQYF.

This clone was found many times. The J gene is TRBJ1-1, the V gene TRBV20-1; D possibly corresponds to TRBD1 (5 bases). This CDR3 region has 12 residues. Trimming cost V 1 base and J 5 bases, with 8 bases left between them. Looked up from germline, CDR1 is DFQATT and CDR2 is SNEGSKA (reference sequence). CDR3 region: CSARARETEAFF. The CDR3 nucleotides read TGCAGTGCTAGAGCCAGGGAGACTGAAGCTTTCTTT.

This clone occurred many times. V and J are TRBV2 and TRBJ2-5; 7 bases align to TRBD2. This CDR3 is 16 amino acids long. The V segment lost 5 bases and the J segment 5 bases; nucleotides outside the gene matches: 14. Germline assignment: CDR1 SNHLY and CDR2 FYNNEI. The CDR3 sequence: CASSSPGRGRSETQYF. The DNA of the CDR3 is TGTGCCAGCAGTTCCCCGGGGAGGGGACGTTCGGAGACCCAGTACTTC.

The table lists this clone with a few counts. The CDR3 is CASSLAGGYNSPLHF. Here the CDR3 DNA reads TGTGCCAGCAGTTTAGCAGGGGGCTATAATTCACCCCTCCACTTT. This sequence joins TRBV28 and TRBJ1-6, with 7 bases aligning to TRBD1. Germline V gene sequence: CDR1 MDHEN, CDR2 SYDVKM. The CDR3 extends over 15 amino acids. V shed 2 bases and J 3 bases; nucleotides not matched to a gene: 1.

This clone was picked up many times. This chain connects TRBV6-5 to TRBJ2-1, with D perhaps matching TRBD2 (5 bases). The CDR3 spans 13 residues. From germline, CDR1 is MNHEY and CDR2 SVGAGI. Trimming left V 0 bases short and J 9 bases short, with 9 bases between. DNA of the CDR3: TGTGCCAGCAGTTACTCCCTAGCCGGTGAGCAGTTCTTC. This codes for CASSYSLAGEQFF.

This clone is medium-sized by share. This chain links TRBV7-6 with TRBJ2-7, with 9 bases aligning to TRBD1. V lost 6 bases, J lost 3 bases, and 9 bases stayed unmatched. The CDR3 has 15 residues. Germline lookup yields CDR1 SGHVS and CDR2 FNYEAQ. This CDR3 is CASSPTGTGFYEQYF. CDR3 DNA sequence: TGTGCCAGCAGTCCGACCGGGACAGGGTTCTACGAGCAGTACTTC.

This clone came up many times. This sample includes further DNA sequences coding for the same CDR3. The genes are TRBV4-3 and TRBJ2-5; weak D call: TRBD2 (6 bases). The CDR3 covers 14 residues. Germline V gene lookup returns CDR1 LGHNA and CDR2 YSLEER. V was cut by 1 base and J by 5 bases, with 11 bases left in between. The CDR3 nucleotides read TGCGCCAGCAGCCAAGGACGGAGGGCGGAGACCCAGTACTTC. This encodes CASSQGRRAETQYF.

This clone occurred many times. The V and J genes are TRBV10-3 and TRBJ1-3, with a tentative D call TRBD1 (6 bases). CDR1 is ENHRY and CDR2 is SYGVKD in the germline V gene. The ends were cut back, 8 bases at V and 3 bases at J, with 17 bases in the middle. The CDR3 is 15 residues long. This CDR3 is CAIGEWGALGNTIYF. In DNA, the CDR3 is TGTGCCATCGGGGAGTGGGGGGCTCTTGGAAACACCATATATTTT.

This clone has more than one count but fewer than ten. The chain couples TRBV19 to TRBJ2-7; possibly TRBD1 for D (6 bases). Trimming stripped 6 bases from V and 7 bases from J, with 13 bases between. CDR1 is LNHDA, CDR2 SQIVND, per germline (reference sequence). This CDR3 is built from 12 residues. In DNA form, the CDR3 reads TGTGCCAGTAGAAGTACAGGGAGAGAGCAGTACTTC. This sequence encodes CASRSTGREQYF.

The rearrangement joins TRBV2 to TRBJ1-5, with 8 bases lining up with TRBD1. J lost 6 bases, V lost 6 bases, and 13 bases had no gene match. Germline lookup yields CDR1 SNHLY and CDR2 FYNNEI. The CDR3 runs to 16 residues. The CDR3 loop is CASRIDRGSFGQPQHF. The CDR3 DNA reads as TGTGCCAGCAGAATAGACAGGGGATCTTTCGGTCAGCCCCAGCATTTT.

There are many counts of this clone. In DNA form, the CDR3 reads TGTGCCAGCAGCCCTTCCGGGACAACTTACCTGAACACCGGGGAGCTGTTTTTT. Its protein is CASSPSGTTYLNTGELFF. The rearrangement links TRBV6-4 to TRBJ2-2; possible D gene TRBD1, 6 bases. This CDR3 contains 18 residues. The germline V gene has CDR1 MRHNA and CDR2 SNTAGT. Trimming pared 6 bases from V and 1 base from J, leaving 21 bases between.

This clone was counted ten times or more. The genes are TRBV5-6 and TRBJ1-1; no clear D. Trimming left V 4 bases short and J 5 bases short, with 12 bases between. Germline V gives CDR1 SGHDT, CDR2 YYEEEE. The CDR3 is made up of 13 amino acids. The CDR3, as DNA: TGTGCCAGCAGCCCCCTGGGGTATACTGAAGCTTTCTTT. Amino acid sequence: CASSPLGYTEAFF.